This T cell receptor (beta chain) appears in the sequencing data of a study of T cell changes during pregnancy in multiple sclerosis. Sequencing used immunoSEQ multiplex PCR; TCRdb keeps in-frame clones, though not all of them. The sample has approximately 50,000 clones, about nine tenths seen once; the top ten hold roughly 0.66%. This CDR3 contains 14 residues. Trimming cost V 6 bases and J 1 base, with 10 bases left between them. Looked up from germline, CDR1 is MDHEN and CDR2 is SYDVKM. This material consisted of CD4+ T cells from peripheral blood mononuclear cells, taken after pregnancy. The sequence was collected from a female donor in good health, enrolled as a control in a pregnancy study. The chain combines TRBV28 with TRBJ1-3, with TRBD1 as a possible D gene (5 bases). The CDR3 region is CASSAGGSGNTIYF. As DNA, the CDR3 is TGTGCCAGCAGCGCCGGGGGATCTGGAAACACCATATATTTT.